The source of this T cell receptor beta chain is a study of T-cell reconstitution after alpha-beta-depleted transplantation in children. The germline V gene encodes CDR1 SGHRS and CDR2 YFSETQ. The CDR3 covers 17 residues. V was clipped by 0 bases and J by 2 bases; unmatched bases: 9. A library of TCRbeta sequences, prepared with unique molecular identifiers, was generated. MiXCR, run by TCRdb on the PCR reads, gives a single entry per CDR3 protein. The sample has 190,000 or so distinct CDR3 sequences, approximately 6% seen once; the top ten hold roughly 4.5%. General study findings and limits: After transplant, high TCRbeta diversity at day 60 in some patients arose from surviving recipient T cells and thymic progenitors.

Points on this clonotype: Its cognate antigen is unknown.

This sequence joins TRBV5-1 and TRBJ2-5; 8 nucleotides line up with TRBD1. Sequenced here: PBMCs, sampled before TCRalphabeta/CD19-depleted stem cell transplant. This TCR was sampled from a girl under three years old with combined immunodeficiency, due to receive a stem cell transplant. The CDR3 DNA is TGCGCCAGCAGCTTGGGAGGACAGGGACGGTTACAAGAGACCCAGTACTTC. Encoded protein: CASSLGGQGRLQETQYF.